The 12 T cell receptor beta chains below were found in one sample sequenced in a study of read filtering for tumor transcriptome and immune sequencing. Molecular barcoded adaptors covering alpha/delta and beta/gamma chains were used on approximately 440 ng RNA. TCRdb fed the reads into MiXCR, producing one record per CDR3 protein. The table includes 30,000 to 45,000 distinct CDR3 sequences, approximately 13% detected once. The sequenced sample consisted of a population of CD138-negative cells sorted from bone marrow. The receptors derive from a donor aged 40 or older with multiple myeloma.

About this clonotype: This may come from a read error, since a much larger clone is one base off. This chain's CDR3 is CAGSPDRVGYEQYF. CDR3 sequence (DNA): TGTGCCGGCAGCCCCGACAGGGTCGGCTACGAGCAGTACTTC. The chain joins TRBV11-2 to TRBJ2-7, with 7 bases identical to TRBD1. The CDR3 runs to 14 residues. The V gene's germline CDR1 is SGHAT and CDR2 FQNNGV.

This clonotype was found many times. V usage is TRBV12-3 or TRBV12-4 and J usage is TRBJ1-5; no reliable D call. This CDR3 has 14 amino acids. Trimming pared 3 bases from V and 4 bases from J, leaving 10 bases between. As DNA, the CDR3 is TGTGCCAGCAGTTTTAGTTTAAGGAATCAGCCCCAGCATTTT. The encoded protein is CASSFSLRNQPQHF.

The V call is TRBV5-1, the J call TRBJ2-7; 8 nucleotides align to TRBD1. The V segment lost 4 bases and the J segment 2 bases; nucleotides outside the gene matches: 8. There are 15 residues in the CDR3. Germline CDR1 reads SGHRS; CDR2 reads YFSETQ. The CDR3 DNA reads as TGCGCCAGCAGCCGCAACCGGGACAGGCCCTACGAGCAGTACTTC. As protein: CASSRNRDRPYEQYF.

Many counts were recorded for this clonotype. This chain links TRBV6-2 or TRBV6-3 with TRBJ1-1; D is possibly TRBD1 (6 bases). The CDR3 has 13 residues. Trimming removed 7 bases at V and 8 bases at J, with 17 bases between. Germline CDR1 MNHEY, CDR2 SVGEGT. The CDR3 reads CASTISPGTEAFF. In DNA, the CDR3 is TGTGCCAGCACTATTAGTCCCGGGACAGAAGCTTTCTTT.

As regards this clonotype: A far larger clone is a single base away, which makes a read error likely. V and J are TRBV12-3 or TRBV12-4 and TRBJ1-6; tentative D call: TRBD1 (5 bases). CDR3 length: 12 residues. CDR3 DNA sequence: TGTGCCAGCAGTTTAACACCGACAGAAGCTTACTTT. Translation: CASSLTPTEAYF.

This clonotype was counted only a few times. The junction differs from germline at one of its ends, possibly a read error. The V call is TRBV28, the J call TRBJ2-2; D could derive from TRBD1 or TRBD2 (5 bases each). CDR3 length equals 20 residues. CDR1 is MDHEN and CDR2 is SYDVKM in the germline V gene. CDR3 sequence (DNA): TGTGCCAGCAGTTTATACGGCCTCAGCGCTTTACGGGCGGACACCGGGGAGCTGTTATTT. Amino acids: CASSLYGLSALRADTGELLF. Full variable domain (remainder filled in from reference TRBV28 and TRBJ2-2): DVKVTQSSRYLVKRTGEKVFLECVQDMDHENMFWYRQDPGLGLRLIYFSYDVKMKEKGDIPEGYSVSREKKERFSLILESASTNQTSMYLCASSLYGLSALRADTGELLFGEGSRLTVL.

CDR3 in amino acids: CASSECAGEYNEQFF. CDR3 coding DNA: TGTGCCAGCAGTGAGTGCGCGGGAGAATACAATGAGCAGTTCTTC. The chain is built from TRBV6-4 and TRBJ2-1; 7 bases agree with TRBD2. V was pared by 3 bases and J by 4 bases, with 6 bases of the junction left unmatched. Germline V gives CDR1 MRHNA, CDR2 SNTAGT. The CDR3 loop spans 15 amino acids.

V gene TRBV20-1 combines with J gene TRBJ2-1; 7 nucleotides match TRBD2. CDR1 and CDR2 from the germline V gene are DFQATT and SNEGSKA (reference sequence). The CDR3 spans 16 residues. In DNA, the CDR3 is TGCATTGTTAGAGACGGCGGGAGCAGCTCCTACAATGAGCAGTTCTTC. Translating it yields CIVRDGGSSSYNEQFF.

This clonotype is categorized as medium-sized (0.01 to 0.1%). V is TRBV20-1 and J is TRBJ2-1; 10 bases are shared with TRBD2. Germline V CDR1 and CDR2: DFQATT, SNEGSKA (reference sequence). There are 15 residues in the CDR3. Trimming at V came to 4 bases and at J to 4 bases, leaving 7 bases not matched to a gene. The CDR3 coding sequence is TGCAGTGCTATCGCAGCGGGAGGGAGGTACAATGAGCAGTTCTTC. Encoded protein: CSAIAAGGRYNEQFF.

The chain carries TRBV30 and TRBJ2-3, with D uncertain. Trimming pared 0 bases from V and 3 bases from J, leaving 13 bases between. This CDR3 has 15 amino acids. The germline V gene encodes CDR1 GTSNPN and CDR2 SVGIG (reference sequence). In DNA form, the CDR3 reads TGTGCCTGGAGTGTAATAGGTCGTGGGACAGATACGCAGTATTTT. Translating gives CAWSVIGRGTDTQYF. Variable domain in full (rest from reference TRBV30 and TRBJ2-3): SQTIHQWPATLVQPVGSPLSLECTVEGTSNPNLYWYRQAAGRGLQLLFYSVGIGQISSEVPQNLSASRPQDRQFILSSKKLLLSDSGFYLCAWSVIGRGTDTQYFGPGTRLTVL.

This clonotype was counted between two and nine times. The chain recombines TRBV23-1 with TRBJ1-5; no reliable D call. TRBV23-1 falls under the ORF class, with uncertain function. The V end was cut by 4 bases, the J end by 1 base, with 17 bases between. The CDR3 covers 17 residues. The CDR3 DNA reads TGCGCCAGCAGTCTTCTCGGCCGGGGTCAAAGCAATCAGCCCCAGCATTTT. It translates to CASSLLGRGQSNQPQHF.

This clonotype was seen more than once but under ten times. The chain combines TRBV11-2 with TRBJ2-4; D gene ambiguous. The germline CDR1 and CDR2 sequences are SGHAT and FQNNGV. The CDR3 length is 13 residues. Here the CDR3 DNA reads TGTGACACCAGCTTAGAACCCGCCAACATTCAGTACTTC. This translates into CDTSLEPANIQYF. The variable domain in full, completed from reference TRBV11-2 and TRBJ2-4, reads EAGVAQSPRYKIIEKRQSVAFWCNPISGHATLYWYQQILGQGPKLLIQFQNNGVVDDSQLPKDRFSAERLKGVDSTLKIQPAKLEDSAVYLCDTSLEPANIQYFGAGTRLSVL.